One sample yielded the 26 T cell receptor beta chains listed below, sequenced in a study of T cell changes during pregnancy in multiple sclerosis. Some clones are missing from TCRdb's copy, which holds only in-frame ones; the method was immunoSEQ multiplex PCR. The sample consists of about 40,000 clones, approximately 88% of them appearing once. The sequenced sample was peripheral blood, obtained in the first trimester of pregnancy. Receptors originate from a female donor in good health, enrolled as a control in a pregnancy study.

The chain's CDR3 is CASSSGQGEADTQYF. The CDR3, as DNA: TGTGCCAGTAGTTCCGGACAGGGGGAGGCAGATACGCAGTATTTT. The chain is built from TRBV19 and TRBJ2-3; TRBD1 matches 10 bases. Germline assignment: CDR1 LNHDA and CDR2 SQIVND (reference sequence). The CDR3 runs 15 residues. Trimming took 5 bases from V and 4 from J; bases not matched to a gene: 6.

The chain couples TRBV7-2 to TRBJ1-2; the match to TRBD1 covers 8 bases. The CDR3 is 15 amino acids. Germline CDR1 SGHTA, CDR2 FQGNSA. V lost 5 bases and J lost 7; bases outside the gene matches: 12. The CDR3 region has the DNA TGTGCCAGCAGCCCCACGGCGACAGGGGCTCTTGGCTACACCTTC. Translating it yields CASSPTATGALGYTF.

This clone was detected once. V and J are TRBV6-1 and TRBJ2-7; D is perhaps TRBD1 (6 bases). Germline CDR1 reads MNHNS; CDR2 reads SASEGT. The ends were cut back, 6 bases at V and 2 bases at J, with 8 bases in the middle. The CDR3 extends over 12 amino acids. DNA for the CDR3: TGTGCCAGCAGCGGGACACCCTACGAGCAGTACTTC. This gives the protein CASSGTPYEQYF.

The rearrangement uses TRBV5-6 and TRBJ1-1, with D maybe TRBD1 (6 bases). The CDR3 is made up of 18 amino acids. Germline V CDR1 and CDR2: SGHDT, YYEEEE. The V gene lost 3 bases and the J gene lost 0 bases, with 21 bases spanning the gap. This chain's CDR3 is CASSSQQGSTFMNTEAFF. The DNA for the CDR3 is TGTGCCAGCAGCTCACAACAGGGATCTACTTTTATGAACACTGAAGCTTTCTTT. Filled out from reference TRBV5-6 and TRBJ1-1, the complete variable domain reads DAGVTQSPTHLIKTRGQQVTLRCSPKSGHDTVSWYQQALGQGPQFIFQYYEEEERQRGNFPDRFSGHQFPNYSSELNVNALLLGDSALYLCASSSQQGSTFMNTEAFFGQGTRLTVV.

The J gene is TRBJ2-7, the V gene TRBV5-6, with 9 bases that match TRBD2. CDR1 is SGHDT and CDR2 is YYEEEE in the germline V gene. After removal of 5 bases from V and 4 bases from J, the junction contained 10 bases not matched to a gene. CDR3 length equals 15 residues. The CDR3 sequence is CASSKGLAGQYEQYF. CDR3 in DNA: TGTGCCAGCAGTAAGGGGCTAGCGGGACAATACGAGCAGTACTTC.

The V gene is TRBV21-1, the J gene TRBJ1-2; the DNA was not compared with TRBD1, the D call given in the table. TRBV21-1 is flagged as a pseudogene. This CDR3 is 13 amino acids long. CDR3 residues: CASSKGQGYGYTF. The CDR3 DNA is TGTGCCAGCAGCAAAGGACAGGGCTATGGCTACACCTTC.

The chain is built from TRBV7-6 and TRBJ2-3; 8 nucleotides match TRBD2. This CDR3 comprises 16 residues. V was clipped by 3 bases and J by 1 base; unmatched bases: 6. From germline, CDR1 is SGHVS and CDR2 FNYEAQ. CDR3 loop: CASSFSGNVGTDTQYF. Here the CDR3 DNA reads TGTGCCAGCAGCTTTAGCGGGAACGTGGGCACAGATACGCAGTATTTT. Full variable domain (missing parts from reference TRBV7-6 and TRBJ2-3): GAGVSQSPRYKVTKRGQDVALRCDPISGHVSLYWYRQALGQGPEFLTYFNYEAQQDKSGLPNDRFSAERPEGSISTLTIQRTEQRDSAMYRCASSFSGNVGTDTQYFGPGTRLTVL.

The V gene is TRBV5-5, the J gene TRBJ2-3, with TRBD2 as a possible D gene (6 bases). The CDR3 is 17 residues long. V was shortened by 1 base and J by 6 bases, with 21 bases between the two germline ends. Germline loops: CDR1 SGHKS, CDR2 YYEKEE (reference sequence). This chain's CDR3 is CASSLRGGGESVDTQYF. CDR3 DNA sequence: TGTGCCAGCAGCTTGAGGGGAGGAGGGGAGTCAGTTGATACGCAGTATTTT.

The rearrangement links TRBV19 to TRBJ2-5, with 10 bases aligning to TRBD1. CDR3 size: 15 residues. Germline V lookup: CDR1 LNHDA, CDR2 SQIVND (reference sequence). Losses at the gene ends were 9 bases for V and 4 bases for J; bases not matched to a gene: 11. The CDR3 here is CASGLGTGASETQYF. As DNA, the CDR3 is TGTGCCAGCGGCCTAGGGACAGGGGCTTCAGAGACCCAGTACTTC.

The rearrangement uses TRBV28 and TRBJ1-5, with 9 bases aligning to TRBD1. Trimming removed 6 bases from V and 0 bases from J; junction bases left unmatched: 15. Germline CDR1 MDHEN, CDR2 SYDVKM. The CDR3 is 19 residues long. CDR3 amino acids: CASSPGQGMGGYSNQPQHF. CDR3 nucleotides: TGTGCCAGCAGCCCCGGACAGGGGATGGGGGGGTATAGCAATCAGCCCCAGCATTTT.

The chain couples TRBV9 to TRBJ1-3; TRBD1 matches 7 bases. After removal of 4 bases from V and 0 bases from J, the junction contained 7 bases not matched to a gene. The CDR3 totals 16 residues. Germline CDR1 SGDLS, CDR2 YYNGEE. CDR3 sequence: CASSPGQDGSGNTIYF. The DNA for the CDR3 is TGTGCCAGCAGCCCTGGACAGGACGGCTCTGGAAACACCATATATTTT. Combining the CDR3 with reference TRBV9 and TRBJ1-3 gives the whole variable domain DSGVTQTPKHLITATGQRVTLRCSPRSGDLSVYWYQQSLDQGLQFLIQYYNGEERAKGNILERFSAQQFPDLHSELNLSSLELGDSALYFCASSPGQDGSGNTIYFGEGSWLTVV.

This sequence joins TRBV27 and TRBJ2-1; a weak D match, TRBD1 (5 bases). Germline V CDR1 and CDR2: MNHEY, SMNVEV (reference sequence). The CDR3 contains 14 residues. V was trimmed by 10 bases and J by 0 bases, leaving 13 bases between them. CDR3 residues: CAISQGHSYNEQFF. In DNA, the CDR3 is TGTGCCATCTCCCAGGGCCACTCCTACAATGAGCAGTTCTTC.

This chain joins TRBV7-8 and TRBJ2-5; 9 bases are shared with TRBD2. CDR3 length: 22 residues. V lost 0 bases to trimming and J lost 2 bases; unmatched junction nucleotides: 22. Germline CDR1 is SGHVS and CDR2 is FQNEAQ. CDR3 loop: CASSLAPWERPSGGLPQETQYF. Written as DNA, the CDR3 is TGTGCCAGCAGCTTAGCCCCCTGGGAGCGCCCCAGCGGGGGGCTGCCTCAAGAGACCCAGTACTTC.

The chain carries TRBV19 and TRBJ1-1; D is possibly TRBD1 (6 bases). Germline CDR1 and CDR2: LNHDA and SQIVND (reference sequence). The ends were cut back, 6 bases at V and 8 bases at J, with 19 bases in the middle. CDR3 length: 14 amino acids. The CDR3 region has the DNA TGTGCCAGTAGCATTTTCTCGACAGGCCACGAAGCTTTCTTT. Protein sequence: CASSIFSTGHEAFF.

The V and J genes are TRBV2 and TRBJ1-1; possibly TRBD1 for D (5 bases). Per the germline V gene, CDR1 is SNHLY and CDR2 is FYNNEI. The CDR3 is made up of 15 amino acids. Trimming removed 4 bases at V and 7 bases at J, with 19 bases between. CDR3 amino acids: CASSGSRQGFGEAFF. CDR3 bases: TGTGCCAGCAGTGGGAGTAGGCAGGGCTTCGGTGAAGCTTTCTTT.

The V gene is TRBV6-5, the J gene TRBJ1-2, with 7 bases identical to TRBD1. The length of the CDR3 is 15 residues. The V gene end was trimmed by 2 bases and the J gene end by 7 bases; junction bases not matched to a gene: 10. Germline V gives CDR1 MNHEY, CDR2 SVGAGI. In nucleotides, the CDR3 is TGTGCCAGCAGTTACCCCCCGGGTCAGGGGGGTGGCTACACCTTC. It codes for CASSYPPGQGGGYTF.

The rearrangement links TRBV9 to TRBJ2-1, with a weak D call TRBD2 (6 bases). Germline CDR1 SGDLS, CDR2 YYNGEE. The V and J ends lost 3 bases and 4 bases respectively, with 14 bases between them. The CDR3 is 15 residues long. The CDR3 DNA sequence: TGTGCCAGCAGCGACCGGGACGGACTATACAATGAGCAGTTCTTC. This gives the protein CASSDRDGLYNEQFF.

CDR3 nucleotide sequence: TGTGCCAGCGCGCAGGGCCGGGGGACTGAAGCTTTCTTT. Protein sequence: CASAQGRGTEAFF. The gene calls are TRBV11-2 and TRBJ1-1, with TRBD1 as a possible D gene (5 bases). The germline V gene encodes CDR1 SGHAT and CDR2 FQNNGV. The V end lost 8 bases, the J end lost 5 bases, and 15 bases lay between the germline ends. This CDR3 is 13 amino acids long.

The gene calls are TRBV10-3 and TRBJ2-2, with 8 bases identical to TRBD2. Per the germline V gene, CDR1 is ENHRY and CDR2 is SYGVKD. The CDR3 consists of 15 residues. With V trimmed by 7 bases and J by 0 bases, 4 bases remained unmatched. Here the CDR3 reads CAIMGLGTNTGELFF. The DNA of the CDR3 is TGTGCCATCATGGGACTAGGAACGAACACCGGGGAGCTGTTTTTT.

This clone was recorded once. This chain uses TRBV7-3 with TRBJ2-5; a weak D match, TRBD2 (7 bases). V lost 3 bases and J 7 bases, leaving 12 bases between the germline ends. Germline V CDR1 and CDR2: SGHTA, FQGTGA. This CDR3 comprises 13 residues. The DNA of the CDR3 is TGTGCCAGCAGCTTCATGAGGGGGGGGACCCAGTACTTC. The encoded protein is CASSFMRGGTQYF.

The chain couples TRBV19 to TRBJ2-1, with D uncertain. In germline, CDR1 is LNHDA, CDR2 SQIVND (reference sequence). CDR3 size: 13 residues. Deletions cut 1 base from V and 7 bases from J, with 8 bases between. The CDR3 DNA sequence: TGTGCCAGTAGTATAGGTTTACGGAATGAGCAGTTCTTC. Amino acids: CASSIGLRNEQFF.

The chain uses TRBV2 and TRBJ1-5; the D gene is possibly TRBD1 (6 bases). With 6 bases removed from V and 1 base from J, the gap between germline ends came to 10 bases. The CDR3 length is 14 residues. Germline V gene sequence: CDR1 SNHLY, CDR2 FYNNEI. CDR3 region: CASSIGGSNQPQHF. The CDR3 DNA reads as TGTGCCAGCAGCATAGGGGGAAGCAATCAGCCCCAGCATTTT.

V gene TRBV27 combines with J gene TRBJ2-7; 11 positions agree with TRBD1. This CDR3 contains 14 residues. V lost 4 bases and J lost 8; bases outside the gene matches: 7. Germline loops: CDR1 MNHEY, CDR2 SMNVEV (reference sequence). DNA for the CDR3: TGTGCCAGCAGTTCCCCCGGGACAGGGGGAAAGCAGTACTTC. Its translation: CASSSPGTGGKQYF.

The chain has TRBV28 and TRBJ1-2, with a weak D call TRBD1 (5 bases). This CDR3 is 14 amino acids long. The V end was cut by 6 bases, the J end by 2 bases, with 13 bases between. In germline, CDR1 is MDHEN, CDR2 SYDVKM. CDR3 region: CASSWRGPNYGYTF. CDR3 in DNA: TGTGCCAGCAGCTGGAGGGGCCCAAACTATGGCTACACCTTC.

The CDR3 here is CASSQDRSYGYTF. The CDR3 bases are TGTGCCAGCAGCCAGGACAGGTCCTATGGCTACACCTTC. The V gene is TRBV5-6, the J gene TRBJ1-2; 7 bases agree with TRBD1. The trim removed 4 bases at V and 4 bases at J, leaving 4 bases unmatched. Germline CDR1 and CDR2: SGHDT and YYEEEE. This CDR3 has 13 residues.

The rearrangement links TRBV28 to TRBJ1-3; D is possibly TRBD1 (6 bases). The germline V gene has CDR1 MDHEN and CDR2 SYDVKM. This CDR3 has 14 amino acids. Trimming stripped 3 bases from V and 2 bases from J, with 8 bases between. The CDR3 bases are TGTGCCAGCAGTTTCAGGGGCACTGGAAACACCATATATTTT. Its translation is CASSFRGTGNTIYF. The variable domain in full, completed from reference TRBV28 and TRBJ1-3, reads DVKVTQSSRYLVKRTGEKVFLECVQDMDHENMFWYRQDPGLGLRLIYFSYDVKMKEKGDIPEGYSVSREKKERFSLILESASTNQTSMYLCASSFRGTGNTIYFGEGSWLTVV.